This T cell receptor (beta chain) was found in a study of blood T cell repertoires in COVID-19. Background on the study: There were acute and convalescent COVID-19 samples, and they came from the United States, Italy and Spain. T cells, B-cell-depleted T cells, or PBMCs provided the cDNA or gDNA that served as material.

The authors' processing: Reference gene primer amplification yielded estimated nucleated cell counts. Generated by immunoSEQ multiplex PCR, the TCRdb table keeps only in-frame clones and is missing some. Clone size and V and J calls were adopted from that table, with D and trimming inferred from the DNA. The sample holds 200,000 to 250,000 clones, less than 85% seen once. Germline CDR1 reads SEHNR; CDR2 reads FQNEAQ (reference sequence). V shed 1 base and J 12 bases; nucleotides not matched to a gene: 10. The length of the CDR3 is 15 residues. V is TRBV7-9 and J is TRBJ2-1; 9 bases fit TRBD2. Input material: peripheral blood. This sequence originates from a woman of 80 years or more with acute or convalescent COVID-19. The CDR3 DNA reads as TGTGCCAGCAGCTTAGAAGCGGGGGGCCCTATAGGGCAGTTCTTC. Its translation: CASSLEAGGPIGQFF.